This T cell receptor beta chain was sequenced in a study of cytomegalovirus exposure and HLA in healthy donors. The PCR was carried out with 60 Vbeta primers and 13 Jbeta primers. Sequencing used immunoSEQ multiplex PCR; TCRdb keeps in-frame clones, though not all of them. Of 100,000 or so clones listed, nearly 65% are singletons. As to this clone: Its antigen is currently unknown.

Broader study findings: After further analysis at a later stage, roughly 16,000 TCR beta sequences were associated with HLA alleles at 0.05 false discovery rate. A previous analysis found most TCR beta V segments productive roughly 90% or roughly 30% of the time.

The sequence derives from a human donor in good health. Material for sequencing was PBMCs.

Here the CDR3 reads CASSADRGRITGELFF. The CDR3, as DNA: TGTGCCAGCAGTGCCGACAGGGGGCGGATAACCGGGGAGCTGTTTTTT. This sequence joins TRBV2 and TRBJ2-2; 10 bases match TRBD1. Germline V gives CDR1 SNHLY, CDR2 FYNNEI. The CDR3 has 16 residues. J gave up 5 bases and V 4 bases, and 7 bases lay outside the gene matches.